The 7 T cell receptor beta chains in this list originate from one sample, sequenced in a study of quantifying T cell responses using KT2 cells. Study as a whole: cDNA was made from DNase-treated RNA using alpha and beta constant primers.

The cDNA 3' end received a ligated oligonucleotide with a UMI. The first PCR ran about 4 cycles with an equimolar RC1.1 and RC1.2 beta primer mix. In TCRdb, the UMI-ligation and nested PCR reads were re-called with MiXCR into one record per CDR3 protein. Of fewer than 60,000 distinct CDR3 sequences listed, around a tenth are singletons. Source material: PBMCs spiked with cells of the T cell clone KT2. All receptors come from a human donor.

This clonotype came up many times. V is TRBV7-9 and J is TRBJ1-2, with a weak D call TRBD1 (5 bases). The V end was cut by 8 bases, the J end by 8 bases, with 18 bases between. The CDR3 totals 13 residues. The V gene's germline CDR1 is SEHNR and CDR2 FQNEAQ (reference sequence). The DNA of the CDR3 is TGTGCCAGCTCCTTCCGATCAGGGTCCGGCTACACCTTC. Translated, it gives CASSFRSGSGYTF.

This clonotype was detected only a few times. The rearrangement links TRBV10-2 to TRBJ1-3; D is possibly TRBD1 (5 bases). Germline CDR1 and CDR2: WSHSY and SAAADI. There are 16 residues in the CDR3. Trimming cost V 3 bases and J 0 bases, with 12 bases left between them. CDR3 amino acids: CASSEGEPFSGNTIYF. CDR3 sequence (DNA): TGCGCCAGCAGTGAAGGGGAACCTTTCTCTGGAAACACCATATATTTT.

CDR3 nucleotide sequence: TGTGCCAGCAGGGGGGACAGGGGGCTTACTGAAGCTTTCTTT. Its translation: CASRGDRGLTEAFF. The rearrangement links TRBV12-3 or TRBV12-4 to TRBJ1-1, with 12 bases aligning to TRBD1. With V trimmed by 6 bases and J by 5 bases, 4 bases remained unmatched. The length of the CDR3 is 14 residues.

This clonotype was counted between two and nine times. CDR3 region: CASSSRSGTYEQYF. The CDR3 bases are TGTGCCAGCAGCTCGCGGTCCGGAACCTACGAGCAGTACTTC. The V call is TRBV7-2, the J call TRBJ2-7, with D unresolved. CDR1 and CDR2 (germline): SGHTA, FQGNSA. CDR3 length equals 14 residues. Trimming cost V 4 bases and J 2 bases, with 12 bases left between them.

This clonotype was recorded a few times. This chain uses TRBV2 with TRBJ1-4; D gene ambiguous. V was cut by 7 bases and J by 4 bases, with 10 bases left in between. Germline values: CDR1 SNHLY, CDR2 FYNNEI. The CDR3 extends over 13 amino acids. CDR3 loop: CASIERSNEKLFF. The CDR3, as DNA: TGTGCCAGCATAGAACGGAGTAATGAAAAACTGTTTTTT.

This clonotype was counted at least ten times. The chain joins TRBV14 to TRBJ2-3; 11 bases match TRBD2. CDR1 and CDR2 (germline): SGHDN, FVKESK. The CDR3 runs 17 residues. Trimming at V came to 0 bases and at J to 1 base, leaving 3 bases not matched to a gene. In DNA form, the CDR3 reads TGTGCCAGCAGCCAAGATAATAGCGGGGGGGGCACAGATACGCAGTATTTT. Translation: CASSQDNSGGGTDTQYF.

This clonotype came up many times. V usage is TRBV5-1 and J usage is TRBJ2-3, with 10 bases aligning to TRBD2. CDR3 length: 17 residues. With V trimmed by 3 bases and J by 1 base, 8 bases remained unmatched. CDR1 and CDR2 (germline): SGHRS, YFSETQ. CDR3 sequence: CASSSLRTSGRTDTQYF. CDR3 bases: TGCGCCAGCAGCTCTCTCCGGACTAGCGGACGCACAGATACGCAGTATTTT.